The source of this TCR beta chain is a study of immune characteristics of hereditary and idiopathic chronic pancreatitis. A note on the overall study: Local pancreatic immune cells and TCRbeta repertoires were profiled in hereditary and idiopathic chronic pancreatitis and were compared with control organ donor pancreases. TCRbeta sequencing covered roughly five control pancreases, 7 or 8 hereditary chronic pancreatitis pancreases and about 6 idiopathic chronic pancreatitis pancreases. The gDNA-based approach was selected because the approach required minimal in vitro experimental manipulation of T cells infiltrating the pancreas.

The CDR3 runs 13 residues from the cysteine to the phenylalanine. The CDR3 DNA has 39 bases and is translated from base 1. V is clipped by 4 bases and J by 8 bases, and the sequence between their germline boundaries is 12 bases long. CDR1 MGHRA and CDR2 YSYEKL are derived from the germline V gene. Paper-wide results and their limitations: Hereditary and idiopathic chronic pancreatitis differed in Vbeta-Jbeta gene family usage, including TRBV10, TRBV19, TRBV23 and TRBV5. Chronic pancreatitis caused by alcohol use was excluded from the study. Among 13 chronic pancreatitis patients, a positive correlation was found between numbers of productive TCR rearrangements and disease severity scores. Because patient tissue could be obtained only at the time of TPIAT, differences in disease duration may have affected the immune findings. Significantly increased TCRbeta repertoire diversity and reduced clonality were observed in both chronic pancreatitis groups relative to controls.

The receptor library was made with the immunoSEQ multiplex PCR assay. From pancreatic genomic DNA, the TCRbeta CDR3 region and adjacent sequences were amplified and sequenced. From the authors' description of their analysis: Repertoire diversity was measured as a mean normalized Shannon-Wiener index, alongside productive clonality and productive rearrangement counts. The nonparametric Mann-Whitney U test was used to compare repertoire metrics between the control and chronic pancreatitis groups. A clonotype counted as shared when its CDR3beta sequence had identical amino acid composition and length across subjects. The immuneACCESS repertoire file appears here via TCRdb, limited to in-frame rearrangements. These files lack a portion of the clones; in checked studies, under half of the deficit traces to unresolved V genes, and the cause of the others is not known. Clone size and the V and J calls come from that table; the DNA yielded D and trimming. In this sample the table shows 1,600 or so clones, about 75% of which occur a single time. The ten biggest clones cover 15% to 20% of the sample.

Chronic pancreatitis pancreas tissue came from patients undergoing total pancreatectomy with islet autotransplantation (TPIAT). No known history of diabetes was present in the included chronic pancreatitis patients. For TCRbeta sequencing, genomic DNA was extracted directly from bulk pancreas tissue without sorting T cells. Pancreas tissues were collected consecutively from patients and organ donors at two US centers. This clone counts as large (0.1 to 1%). Its antigen is unknown. No clone much larger than this one lies a single base away; base qualities are absent. Sequenced input: pancreas tissue with hereditary chronic pancreatitis. The source is a human donor with chronic pancreatitis. The chain employs TRBV4-1 and TRBJ2-1; no D gene call is confident. The DNA reads TGCGCCAGCAGCCCCCCAGGCTCCGATGAGCAGTTCTTC. Its protein is CASSPPGSDEQFF.